These 27 T cell receptor beta chains came from one sample sequenced in a study of blood T cell repertoires in COVID-19. Profiled with immunoSEQ multiplex PCR; TCRdb holds only in-frame clones, not every one. The sample records 30,000 to 40,000 clones, roughly 70% being singletons. The sample consisted of peripheral blood. The receptors were sampled from a man between 65 and 80 years old with COVID-19, enrolled during active disease.

The V call is TRBV4-1, the J call TRBJ2-7; 10 bases are shared with TRBD2. The V and J ends lost 3 bases and 4 bases, in that order; junction bases with no gene match: 6. This CDR3 contains 15 residues. CDR1 and CDR2 from the germline V gene are MGHRA and YSYEKL. The CDR3 loop is CASSQGQREGYEQYF. The CDR3 bases are TGCGCCAGCAGCCAGGGACAGCGGGAGGGTTACGAGCAGTACTTC.

This clone turned up a few times. The rearrangement links TRBV27 to TRBJ2-2; D is possibly TRBD1 (6 bases). There are 15 residues in the CDR3. The V gene lost 7 bases and the J gene lost 2 bases, with 14 bases spanning the gap. Germline V gives CDR1 MNHEY, CDR2 SMNVEV (reference sequence). The CDR3 DNA follows: TGTGCCAGCAAGGGTGGACAGTTTAACACCGGGGAGCTGTTTTTT. Its protein product is CASKGGQFNTGELFF.

J is TRBJ2-7 and V is TRBV6-6, with D possibly matching TRBD2 (5 bases). CDR3 length: 17 amino acids. The V gene lost 5 bases and the J gene lost 4 bases, with 24 bases spanning the gap. The germline V gene encodes CDR1 MNHNY and CDR2 SVGAGI (reference sequence). The CDR3 loop reads CASSPPVAGLRRYEQYF. CDR3 sequence (DNA): TGTGCCAGCAGTCCCCCCGTTGCAGGACTGAGACGTTACGAGCAGTACTTC.

This clone was seen a few times. The chain carries TRBV5-6 and TRBJ1-6, with 7 bases that match TRBD1. Germline V CDR1 and CDR2: SGHDT, YYEEEE. After removal of 3 bases from V and 9 bases from J, the junction contained 6 bases not matched to a gene. This CDR3 contains 14 residues. CDR3: CASSSGTEGSPLHF. For the CDR3, the DNA is TGTGCCAGCAGCTCGGGGACAGAAGGTTCACCCCTCCACTTT.

In its sample, this clone was seen a few times. The genes are TRBV18 and TRBJ2-3; possibly TRBD1 for D (6 bases). Germline CDR1 and CDR2: KGHSH and LQKENI. This CDR3 has 16 amino acids. V lost 5 bases and J 0 bases, leaving 15 bases between the germline ends. The CDR3 DNA is TGTGCCAGCTCAGTCAACAGGGCGTCTAGCACAGATACGCAGTATTTT. Translating gives CASSVNRASSTDTQYF.

This clone has only a few counts. The genes are TRBV12-3 or TRBV12-4 and TRBJ2-7; D is ambiguous. The CDR3 is made up of 13 amino acids. Trimming pared 3 bases from V and 4 bases from J, leaving 10 bases between. For the CDR3, the DNA is TGTGCCAGCAGTTTGGGCAGGCAATACGAGCAGTACTTC. Translating gives CASSLGRQYEQYF.

This clone is termed medium-sized. This chain uses TRBV6-2 or TRBV6-3 with TRBJ2-2; maybe TRBD2 (6 bases). The germline gives CDR1 MNHEY, CDR2 SVGEGT. Between the trimmed V and J ends, which lost 5 bases and 7 bases, there was a span of 8 bases. CDR3 length: 12 amino acids. CDR3 nucleotides: TGTGCCAGCAGTCTGGGGGGCGGGGAGCTGTTTTTT. Protein product: CASSLGGGELFF.

The chain links TRBV5-1 to TRBJ1-4, with unresolved D. The germline CDR1 and CDR2 sequences are SGHRS and YFSETQ. V lost 2 bases and J 5 bases, leaving 10 bases between the germline ends. This CDR3 has 14 amino acids. The CDR3 nucleotides read TGCGCCAGCAGCTTTTCAGGAATCAATGAAAAACTGTTTTTT. It yields the protein CASSFSGINEKLFF.

V usage is TRBV10-3 and J usage is TRBJ1-4; D is ambiguous. The CDR3 has 15 residues. Trimming stripped 0 bases from V and 0 bases from J, with 5 bases between. Germline lookup yields CDR1 ENHRY and CDR2 SYGVKD. DNA for the CDR3: TGTGCCATCAGTGAGTCGGTAGCAACTAATGAAAAACTGTTTTTT. Its protein is CAISESVATNEKLFF.

This clone appeared once. This chain links TRBV7-2 with TRBJ1-6; D call uncertain. Germline-derived CDR1 and CDR2 are SGHTA and FQGNSA. Trimming took off 1 base at V and 7 bases at J, with 11 bases between the two ends. The CDR3 runs to 15 residues. CDR3 sequence reads: CASSLEGGVNSPLHF. The CDR3, as DNA: TGTGCCAGCAGCTTAGAGGGCGGGGTCAATTCACCCCTCCACTTT.

The chain joins TRBV2 to TRBJ2-1; D is uncertain. CDR3 length: 14 residues. Per germline, CDR1 SNHLY and CDR2 FYNNEI. Trimming took 4 bases from V and 0 from J, leaving 7 bases between them. CDR3 DNA sequence: TGTGCCAGCAGTGGGGCTAACTCCTACAATGAGCAGTTCTTC. The encoded protein is CASSGANSYNEQFF.

V usage is TRBV5-4 and J usage is TRBJ1-4; D is unclear. The V end lost 0 bases, the J end lost 5 bases, and 8 bases lay between the germline ends. The CDR3 contains 14 residues. The germline gives CDR1 SGHNT, CDR2 YYREEE (reference sequence). CDR3 nucleotides: TGTGCCAGCAGCTTGGGGGCAGAAAATGAAAAACTGTTTTTT. Its translation is CASSLGAENEKLFF.

The chain carries TRBV6-5 and TRBJ2-7; 9 bases map to TRBD1. This CDR3 spans 13 amino acids. CDR1 and CDR2 from the germline V gene are MNHEY and SVGAGI. V lost 6 bases, J lost 6 bases, and 6 bases stayed unmatched. CDR3 loop: CASSGQGWGEQYF. The CDR3 region has the DNA TGTGCCAGCAGCGGACAGGGGTGGGGCGAGCAGTACTTC.

This clone was detected a few times. The chain has TRBV20-1 and TRBJ2-5, with 8 bases that match TRBD2. The CDR3 has 15 residues. Germline values: CDR1 DFQATT, CDR2 SNEGSKA (reference sequence). V lost 3 bases and J lost 3; bases outside the gene matches: 9. The CDR3 loop is CSASGAGGREETQYF. DNA for the CDR3: TGCAGTGCTAGTGGCGCGGGAGGCCGGGAAGAGACCCAGTACTTC.

The V gene is TRBV12-5, the J gene TRBJ2-1; 12 bases fit TRBD2. Per germline, CDR1 LGHNT and CDR2 FRNRAP. This CDR3 is 15 amino acids long. Trimming took 1 base from V and 9 from J; bases not matched to a gene: 4. The chain's CDR3 is CASGLGLAGEGEQFF. CDR3 nucleotide sequence: TGTGCTAGTGGTTTGGGACTAGCGGGGGAGGGTGAGCAGTTCTTC.

This chain joins TRBV12-3 or TRBV12-4 and TRBJ2-3, with D possibly matching TRBD2 (6 bases). The V end lost 3 bases, the J end lost 3 bases, and 7 bases lay between the germline ends. There are 13 residues in the CDR3. This chain's CDR3 is CASSFGGTDTQYF. The CDR3 DNA follows: TGTGCCAGCAGTTTCGGGGGAACAGATACGCAGTATTTT.

CDR3 loop: CASSLVRGTYEQYF. For the CDR3, the DNA is TGTGCCAGCAGCTTGGTACGGGGGACCTACGAGCAGTACTTC. The chain recombines TRBV5-6 with TRBJ2-7, with D maybe TRBD2 (6 bases). This CDR3 region has 14 residues. The germline V gene encodes CDR1 SGHDT and CDR2 YYEEEE. V gave up 0 bases and J gave up 2 bases, with 9 bases separating them.

This clone was found once. The CDR3 is CASSQTGQYNEQFF. The DNA of the CDR3 is TGCGCCAGCAGCCAAACAGGACAGTACAATGAGCAGTTCTTC. The genes are TRBV4-1 and TRBJ2-1; maybe TRBD1 (6 bases). Germline V gene data show CDR1 as MGHRA and CDR2 as YSYEKL. V lost 2 bases and J 4 bases, leaving 9 bases between the germline ends. The CDR3 has 14 residues.

V gene TRBV5-1 combines with J gene TRBJ2-7; 7 nucleotides align to TRBD2. Germline trimming cut 0 bases from V and 2 bases from J; bases unmatched to any gene: 8. Per the germline V gene, CDR1 is SGHRS and CDR2 is YFSETQ. The CDR3 spans 16 residues. CDR3 coding DNA: TGCGCCAGCAGCTTGGCGGGGGGATTACCTCCCTACGAGCAGTACTTC. This gives the protein CASSLAGGLPPYEQYF.

This clone was found a few times. This chain links TRBV5-4 with TRBJ1-3, with D uncertain. Germline V lookup: CDR1 SGHNT, CDR2 YYREEE (reference sequence). This CDR3 spans 16 amino acids. The V and J ends lost 0 bases and 0 bases respectively, with 10 bases between them. As DNA, the CDR3 is TGTGCCAGCAGCTTGGACAGTAGGTACTCTGGAAACACCATATATTTT. Translated, it gives CASSLDSRYSGNTIYF.

Relative to its sample, this clone is medium-sized. The genes are TRBV18 and TRBJ1-3; D is unresolved. This CDR3 region has 19 residues. Trimming took 0 bases from V and 1 from J, leaving 19 bases between them. CDR1 is KGHSH, CDR2 LQKENI, per germline. CDR3: CASSPPSTAGLVSGNTIYF. The CDR3 DNA is TGTGCCAGCTCACCACCATCAACCGCGGGATTAGTATCTGGAAACACCATATATTTT.

This clone occurred a few times. This rearrangement joins TRBV4-2 to TRBJ1-2; 8 nucleotides agree with TRBD1. V shed 1 base and J 4 bases; nucleotides not matched to a gene: 8. This CDR3 comprises 16 residues. Germline V gene lookup returns CDR1 LGHNA and CDR2 YNFKEQ. Here the CDR3 DNA reads TGTGCCAGCAGCCAAGGGGCAGGGGGCACGGGCTATGGCTACACCTTC. It yields the protein CASSQGAGGTGYGYTF.

V and J are TRBV18 and TRBJ2-2; D is possibly TRBD2 (5 bases). The CDR3 runs to 19 residues. From germline, CDR1 is KGHSH and CDR2 LQKENI. V was trimmed by 3 bases and J by 4 bases, leaving 24 bases between them. The CDR3 DNA follows: TGTGCCAGCTCACCCTTCCCCCGTGGCAGACCGGCGGGCACCGGGGAGCTGTTTTTT. Its translation: CASSPFPRGRPAGTGELFF.

This clone showed up just a few times. The rearrangement links TRBV4-1 to TRBJ1-1; 7 bases are a match to TRBD1. J was trimmed by 7 bases and V by 0 bases; bases with no gene match: 11. The CDR3 has 16 amino acids. The germline CDR1 and CDR2 sequences are MGHRA and YSYEKL. CDR3 DNA: TGCGCCAGCAGCCAAGACTCCAGGACAGGAAAACGTGAAGCTTTCTTT. Its protein is CASSQDSRTGKREAFF.

V and J are TRBV18 and TRBJ2-7, with D possibly matching TRBD2 (6 bases). Trimming took off 3 bases at V and 3 bases at J, with 9 bases between the two ends. The germline CDR1 and CDR2 sequences are KGHSH and LQKENI. The CDR3 extends over 13 amino acids. As DNA, the CDR3 is TGTGCCAGCTCACCGGGACTCTTCTACGAGCAGTACTTC. Protein sequence: CASSPGLFYEQYF.

This clone appeared once. This sequence joins TRBV5-1 and TRBJ1-5; D is unresolved. CDR3 length equals 15 residues. V was trimmed by 0 bases and J by 2 bases, leaving 9 bases between them. The V gene's germline CDR1 is SGHRS and CDR2 YFSETQ. The CDR3 DNA reads as TGCGCCAGCAGCTTGGGGGCGGGCGGCAATCAGCCCCAGCATTTT. As protein: CASSLGAGGNQPQHF.

The chain joins TRBV5-4 to TRBJ1-1; D remains ambiguous. From germline, CDR1 is SGHNT and CDR2 YYREEE (reference sequence). V gave up 4 bases and J gave up 8 bases, with 18 bases separating them. The CDR3 runs to 14 residues. CDR3 sequence: CASSPSGGGWEAFF. In DNA, the CDR3 is TGTGCCAGCAGCCCTAGTGGAGGAGGCTGGGAAGCTTTCTTT.